This T cell receptor (beta chain) was recorded in a study of PD-L1 blockade in urothelial cancer (dated by TCRdb to the late 2010s). For context, the study as a whole: Therapy was started in about 2014 for all patients, and atezolizumab 1,200 mg was administered intravenously every 3 weeks. In the same patients, whole exome sequencing and RNA sequencing of pretreatment tumors were performed in addition to TCR sequencing. Progression-free survival longer than 6 months counted as durable clinical benefit, and TCR features were additionally tested against both progression-free and overall survival. Pretreatment blood TCR-seq was available for about 30 patients, at least one posttreatment blood collection was obtained for about 25 patients, and tumor TCR-seq was available for about 25 patients. A median of approximately 140,000 T cells and roughly 80,000 unique TCRs was obtained from blood samples, and a median clonality of 0.080 was observed. Blood samples were analyzed at 3 weeks after treatment start (second dose) and at 6 weeks after treatment start. Pretreatment tumor samples, along with matched peripheral blood serially collected before and after atezolizumab treatment, were subjected to TCR sequencing. Somatic, immune and clinical correlates of response to PD-L1 blockade with atezolizumab in urothelial cancer were the focus of an exploratory multi-omic analysis. Patients had an ECOG performance status of 0 or 1 and had received between 0 and 3 prior chemotherapy regimens. Roughly 10 patients reached durable clinical benefit, while 20 patients did not. About 85% of the 29 patients were identified as males with urothelial cancer of bladder origin, and a prior smoking history was reported by 18 of 29 patients. Here is what the overall study found, with its caveats: Improved progression-free and overall survival was found to be associated with pretreatment peripheral blood TCR clonality below the median. Among patients with durable benefit, tumor-associated TCR clones showed greater expansion in peripheral blood 3 weeks after treatment started (n ≈ 20, p = 0.022). Because the sample size was small (n = 29) and many of the analyses were exploratory, the results are meant to be hypothesis-generating.

From the germline V gene (reference sequence), CDR1 is MNHNY and CDR2 is SVGAGI. From V the trimming removes 0 bases and from J it removes 2 bases, while the gene matches leave 4 bases of the junction unaccounted for. The CDR3 measures 16 amino acids from cysteine to phenylalanine. The only DNA kept is the CDR3, 48 bases in frame from the first base. Regarding this clone: Its cognate antigen has yet to be identified. No base qualities exist here, and no much larger clone lies one base off it.

Synthetic TCR analog templates were spiked into each PCR to estimate absolute template abundance from read counts. Using the immunoSEQ assay, TCRbeta CDR3 regions were amplified from genomic DNA with bias-controlled V and J gene primers. Sequencing of rearranged TCRbeta segments was performed at approximately 20X coverage. The published analysis was carried out like this. Sequencing errors were corrected by clustering and CDR3s were annotated against IMGT to assign V, D and J genes. Only productive TCRbeta rearrangements were used in downstream analyses, excluding out-of-frame or stop-codon sequences. To compute clonality, Shannon entropy was normalized by the log of the number of unique productive sequences and then subtracted from one. Clones differing between time points or between blood and tumor were identified using Fisher's exact test with Benjamini-Hochberg correction, with an adjusted p below 0.01 applied as the threshold. TCRdb obtained this table from immuneACCESS and retained in-frame rearrangements with V and J assigned. These tables miss some clones; where compared with another copy, unresolved V genes account for less than half of the shortfall, and the remainder is unexplained. The DNA was the basis for D and trimming; V, J and clone size are from that table. The sample table shows around 110,000 clones, and more than 85% are seen once. In total, the top ten clones hold under 5% of the sample.

Reading the label with the study, this specimen's time point is: peripheral blood 6 weeks after treatment start. The cohort included 25 to 30 patients with locally advanced or metastatic urothelial carcinoma who were treated at Memorial Sloan Kettering on a trial protocol. Peripheral blood mononuclear cells were collected pretreatment and during treatment, with between 1 and 8 total time points obtained per patient. The Qiagen DNeasy Blood extraction kit was used to purify genomic DNA from total PBMCs and from tumor samples. PBMCs were collected pretreatment and during treatment and were isolated and stored as previously described.

The TCR was taken from a man in his sixties with urothelial cancer. The sample in question was PBMCs, obtained around atezolizumab (anti-PD-L1) treatment. The V gene is TRBV6-6 and the J gene is TRBJ2-3; 8 bases in the junction line up with TRBD2. CDR3 region: CASSYSYSGDTDTQYF. The nucleotide sequence reads TGTGCCAGCAGTTACTCATATAGCGGGGACACAGATACGCAGTATTTT.